This paragraph covers one T cell receptor (beta chain) sequence. No antigen is known for it. This sample is part of a study of T cells in Graves' hyperthyroidism and ophthalmopathy. Findings and caveats of the study: A model of 13 V-J pairs discriminated ophthalmopathy from stable hyperthyroidism.

Exclusion of a patient resulted from uncontrolled infection, other autoimmune disease, pregnancy or lactation. Together with thyroid ultrasound, orbital computed tomography, serum thyroxine and TRAb, clinical symptoms were used for diagnoses. Extraction of PBMCs used 8.5 to 10 ml of fresh peripheral blood. V was pared by 0 bases and J by 10 bases, with 16 bases of the junction left unmatched. The CDR3 contains 18 residues. Germline-derived CDR1 and CDR2 are SGHTA and FQGNSA. RNA transcripts were the template for amplifying TCR beta CDR3 regions. Primed by the HTBI set, a first-round RT-PCR was run on the TCR CDR3. MiXCR, run by TCRdb on the multiplex PCR reads, gives a single entry per CDR3 protein. The sample lists hundreds of thousands of distinct CDR3 sequences; 13% to 15% were seen once.

Input material: blood. This clonotype originated in a woman between 45 and 65 years old with Graves' ophthalmopathy. This chain connects TRBV7-2 to TRBJ2-1; 9 bases line up with TRBD2. The CDR3 sequence: CASSLARGGRTPFVEQFF. The CDR3 DNA is TGTGCCAGCAGCTTAGCGCGGGGGGGGCGAACCCCGTTTGTGGAGCAGTTCTTC. The variable domain in full, with the rest retrieved from reference TRBV7-2 and TRBJ2-1, is GAGVSQSPSNKVTEKGKDVELRCDPISGHTALYWYRQSLGQGLEFLIYFQGNSAPDKSGLPSDRFSAERTGGSVSTLTIQRTQQEDSAVYLCASSLARGGRTPFVEQFFGPGTRLTVL.